This T cell receptor (beta chain) was recorded in a study of cytomegalovirus exposure and HLA in healthy donors. This CDR3 is 16 amino acids long. J was trimmed by 9 bases and V by 1 base; bases with no gene match: 10. The germline gives CDR1 MGHRA, CDR2 YSYEKL. This clone was seen once. Its cognate antigen is unknown. The PCR was carried out with 60 Vbeta primers and 13 Jbeta primers. The table came from immunoSEQ multiplex PCR; TCRdb's copy has only in-frame clones and leaves some out. The data contain 150,000 to 200,000 clones, roughly 90% of them singletons. General study results and limits: The majority of TCR sequences were rare, yet some public TCRs appeared in many donors.

This clonotype was obtained from a girl under three years old in good health and CMV-seronegative. The sequenced material came from PBMCs. J is TRBJ1-4 and V is TRBV4-1, with TRBD1 matching over 8 bases. The CDR3 loop reads CASSQGTGRQDKKLFF. CDR3 coding DNA: TGCGCCAGCAGCCAAGGGACAGGGAGGCAGGACAAAAAACTGTTTTTT.